The 15 T cell receptor beta chains below were found in one sample sequenced in a study of OX40 agonist ivuxolimab in advanced cancers. Library creation used the immunoSEQ multiplex PCR assay. TCRdb took this table from immuneACCESS and kept in-frame rearrangements with V and J called. Such tables lack part of the clones; where checked against another copy, unresolved V genes explain under half of the gap, and the rest is unexplained. The sample table shows 55,000 to 70,000 clones, and approximately 90% are seen once. The ten largest account for around 1.2% of the sample. Sample: CD4+ or CD8+ T cells sorted from blood, taken in a trial of the OX40 agonist ivuxolimab. The receptor set was obtained from an adult with an advanced solid tumor such as melanoma, head and neck, liver or kidney cancer.

V and J are TRBV2 and TRBJ2-7, with TRBD1 matching 8 bases. The CDR3 sequence is 16 residues long. The germline gives CDR1 SNHLY, CDR2 FYNNEI. Germline trimming cut 3 bases from V and 1 base from J; bases unmatched to any gene: 8. CDR3 sequence reads: CASSEGRGLISYEQYF. The CDR3 bases are TGTGCCAGCAGTGAGGGCAGGGGGCTTATTTCCTACGAGCAGTACTTC.

The chain recombines TRBV10-3 with TRBJ1-1; 9 bases align to TRBD1. Looked up from germline, CDR1 is ENHRY and CDR2 is SYGVKD. The ends lost 8 bases at V and 0 bases at J; junction bases unmatched: 1. The CDR3 has 13 amino acids. CDR3 residues: CAIGTGMNTEAFF. CDR3 bases: TGTGCCATCGGGACAGGGATGAACACTGAAGCTTTCTTT.

This chain links TRBV27 with TRBJ2-5; D may be TRBD1 (5 bases). The CDR3 is 14 residues long. Trimming removed 4 bases from V and 4 bases from J, with 13 bases in between. Germline values: CDR1 MNHEY, CDR2 SMNVEV (reference sequence). The CDR3 here is CASSSPGRRETQYF. DNA of the CDR3: TGTGCCAGCAGTTCCCCAGGGCGGCGAGAGACCCAGTACTTC.

The chain carries TRBV7-6 and TRBJ2-5; no clear D gene. The better agreement between TRBJ2-7 and the DNA end casts doubt on the J call. The germline CDR1 and CDR2 sequences are SGHVS and FNYEAQ. The CDR3 sequence is 12 residues long. CDR3 amino acids: CASSSDSREQYF. The CDR3 coding sequence is TGTGCCAGCAGCTCCGATTCCCGCGAGCAGTACTTC.

The chain links TRBV7-9 to TRBJ1-3; D uncertain. The CDR3 contains 15 residues. Germline CDR1 SEHNR, CDR2 FQNEAQ (reference sequence). V was pared by 1 base and J by 2 bases, with 9 bases between. In nucleotides, the CDR3 is TGTGCCAGCAGCTTAGACGCAGGCCCTGGAAACACCATATATTTT. Translation gives CASSLDAGPGNTIYF.

The chain combines TRBV11-2 with TRBJ2-7; TRBD1 is a possible D gene (6 bases). Germline CDR1 and CDR2: SGHAT and FQNNGV. CDR3 length: 15 amino acids. Trimming pared 0 bases from V and 2 bases from J, leaving 11 bases between. The CDR3 region has the DNA TGTGCCAGCAGCTTAGATCAAGGGGGTCCCTACGAGCAGTACTTC. Amino acids: CASSLDQGGPYEQYF.

The rearrangement joins TRBV5-1 to TRBJ2-5; TRBD2 aligns across 8 bases. The V gene's germline CDR1 is SGHRS and CDR2 YFSETQ. The CDR3 consists of 14 residues. V shed 6 bases, J shed 3 bases, and the junction held 7 bases outside the gene matches. Here the CDR3 reads CASTLVAGKETQYF. CDR3 DNA: TGCGCCAGCACTCTGGTAGCGGGGAAAGAGACCCAGTACTTC.

The V gene is TRBV5-1, the J gene TRBJ2-5; TRBD1 matches at 10 bases. This CDR3 spans 18 amino acids. V lost 5 bases to trimming and J lost 5 bases; unmatched junction nucleotides: 18. Per the germline V gene, CDR1 is SGHRS and CDR2 is YFSETQ. In DNA form, the CDR3 reads TGCGCCAGCAGTACCGGGACAGGGGCCCGAAGGGGGTACGAGACCCAGTACTTC. It yields the protein CASSTGTGARRGYETQYF.

This chain connects TRBV5-1 to TRBJ1-1; the D gene is possibly TRBD1 (5 bases). CDR1 and CDR2 from the germline V gene are SGHRS and YFSETQ. Trimming stripped 5 bases from V and 0 bases from J, with 11 bases between. The CDR3 consists of 14 residues. The CDR3 loop is CASSPGEMNTEAFF. The CDR3, as DNA: TGCGCCAGCAGTCCGGGGGAGATGAACACTGAAGCTTTCTTT.

V usage is TRBV30 and J usage is TRBJ1-5; D ambiguous. This CDR3 region has 17 residues. The germline V gene encodes CDR1 GTSNPN and CDR2 SVGIG (reference sequence). The V gene lost 0 bases and the J gene lost 2 bases, with 17 bases spanning the gap. The CDR3: CAWSVNGMRVGNQPQHF. The DNA of the CDR3 is TGTGCCTGGAGTGTAAACGGGATGAGGGTCGGCAATCAGCCCCAGCATTTT.

The gene calls are TRBV30 and TRBJ1-4; 12 bases map to TRBD1. Trimming removed 2 bases from V and 4 bases from J; junction bases left unmatched: 8. The CDR3 has 17 amino acids. CDR1 GTSNPN and CDR2 SVGIG come from the germline V gene (reference sequence). CDR3 region: CAWSNRDRGLLNEKLFF. The CDR3 DNA reads as TGTGCCTGGAGTAACCGGGACAGGGGGCTCCTTAATGAAAAACTGTTTTTT. Together with reference TRBV30 and TRBJ1-4, the CDR3 gives the full variable domain: SQTIHQWPATLVQPVGSPLSLECTVEGTSNPNLYWYRQAAGRGLQLLFYSVGIGQISSEVPQNLSASRPQDRQFILSSKKLLLSDSGFYLCAWSNRDRGLLNEKLFFGSGTQLSVL.

The V and J genes are TRBV6-5 and TRBJ2-5; 7 bases align to TRBD1. Germline V gene sequence: CDR1 MNHEY, CDR2 SVGAGI. Germline trimming cut 2 bases from V and 0 bases from J; bases unmatched to any gene: 3. This CDR3 has 15 amino acids. The CDR3 region has the DNA TGTGCCAGCAGTTACGGGACAGCTAACCAAGAGACCCAGTACTTC. It encodes CASSYGTANQETQYF.

This sequence joins TRBV9 and TRBJ1-1; weak D call: TRBD1 (5 bases). Germline CDR1 reads SGDLS; CDR2 reads YYNGEE. CDR3 length: 15 residues. The V gene lost 0 bases and the J gene lost 1 base, with 10 bases spanning the gap. The CDR3 coding sequence is TGTGCCAGCAGCGTAGTTGGCAGGGCGAACACTGAAGCTTTCTTT. It specifies CASSVVGRANTEAFF.

The J gene is TRBJ1-2, the V gene TRBV13, with a possible D match to TRBD1 (5 bases). Germline loops: CDR1 PRHDT, CDR2 FYEKMQ (reference sequence). The germline V and J ends were trimmed by 5 bases and 0 bases, with 16 bases remaining between them. The length of the CDR3 is 16 residues. The CDR3 coding sequence is TGTGCCAGCAGCATCGAGCTGGGAGGGGCTAACTATGGCTACACCTTC. This sequence encodes CASSIELGGANYGYTF.

This clone appeared once. The chain links TRBV18 to TRBJ1-2; D call uncertain. This CDR3 spans 13 amino acids. Trimming stripped 4 bases from V and 5 bases from J, with 11 bases between. Looked up from germline, CDR1 is KGHSH and CDR2 is LQKENI. CDR3 in DNA: TGTGCCAGCTCACTTGGGGAGGTATATGGCTACACCTTC. This encodes CASSLGEVYGYTF.